This is a list of T cell receptor beta chains from one sample in a study of blood T cell repertoires in COVID-19. Clones were sequenced by immunoSEQ multiplex PCR, and TCRdb holds only the in-frame ones, with some missing. The table includes 200,000 or so clones, 80% to 90% detected once. The sample consisted of peripheral blood. These receptors all come from a man aged 65 to 79 with active or convalescent COVID-19. CDR3s include the opening cysteine and the closing phenylalanine or tryptophan. Each record gives: J gene, V gene, clone size, D gene, CDR3 protein, CDR3 DNA. The D gene is left open where the match is weak. The size entry is marked missing in some rows and otherwise reads once, few, many or a size class.

TRBJ2-1 | TRBV18 | few | . | CASSPGLFVAGEQFF | TGTGCCAGCTCCCCCGGCCTATTCGTGGCGGGTGAGCAGTTCTTC
TRBJ2-7 | TRBV10-3 | . | . | CAISDRTNSYEQYF | TGTGCCATCAGTGACAGAACAAACTCCTACGAGCAGTACTTC
TRBJ2-7 | TRBV3-1/TRBV3-2 | . | TRBD2 | CASRRTSGSYEQYF | TGTGCCAGCAGGAGGACTAGCGGATCCTACGAGCAGTACTTC
TRBJ2-7 | TRBV5-4 | . | TRBD1 | CASSLGLQGDSEQYF | TGTGCCAGCAGCTTGGGATTACAGGGGGACAGCGAGCAGTACTTC
TRBJ2-7 | TRBV6-5 | . | TRBD2 | CASRDPGLPYEQYF | TGTGCCAGCAGGGATCCGGGACTACCCTACGAGCAGTACTTC
TRBJ2-6 | TRBV10-3 | . | . | CATQGELGKISGANVLTF | TGTGCCACTCAGGGCGAGTTGGGAAAGATTTCTGGGGCCAACGTCCTGACTTTC
TRBJ2-7 | TRBV7-6 | . | TRBD1 | CASSLADRGEQYF | TGTGCCAGCAGCTTAGCGGACAGGGGAGAGCAGTACTTC
TRBJ2-7 | TRBV11-2 | . | TRBD2 | CASSLTSGTLYEQYF | TGTGCCAGCAGCTTGACTAGCGGGACCCTCTACGAGCAGTACTTC
TRBJ1-2 | TRBV10-2 | . | . | CASSEDTANYGYTF | TGCGCCAGCAGTGAAGACACAGCTAACTATGGCTACACCTTC
TRBJ2-2 | TRBV12-3/TRBV12-4 | . | . | CASIITGELFF | TGTGCCAGCATAATAACCGGGGAGCTGTTTTTT
TRBJ2-3 | TRBV19 | . | . | CASTPGHWIDSTDTQYF | TGTGCCAGTACCCCGGGACACTGGATAGATAGCACAGATACGCAGTATTTT
TRBJ1-6 | TRBV5-4 | . | . | CASSLVPVNSPLHF | TGTGCCAGCAGCTTGGTGCCAGTAAATTCACCCCTCCACTTT
TRBJ2-1 | TRBV19 | . | . | CASSSRSTHRQAINNEQFF | TGTGCCAGTAGTTCCCGTTCCACCCATAGACAGGCCATTAACAATGAGCAGTTCTTC